Each of the 12 T cell receptor beta chains below was sequenced from the same sample in a study of cytomegalovirus exposure and HLA in healthy donors. The PCR ran on 60 Vbeta and 13 Jbeta primers. Profiling relied on immunoSEQ multiplex PCR, and the TCRdb table lists in-frame clones only, not all of them. The table shows 150,000 to 200,000 clones, with roughly 83% occurring only once. Sequenced sample: PBMCs. These receptors all stem from a boy aged 10-17 years in good health and CMV-seronegative.

This clone was seen only once. V usage is TRBV5-1 and J usage is TRBJ2-3; possibly TRBD2 for D (6 bases). From germline, CDR1 is SGHRS and CDR2 YFSETQ. Trimming cost V 4 bases and J 5 bases, with 11 bases left between them. The CDR3 has 13 residues. In DNA, the CDR3 is TGCGCCAGCAGCCCACGGCGGGAAGATACGCAGTATTTT. It codes for CASSPRREDTQYF.

The chain uses TRBV2 and TRBJ2-7, with unresolved D. With 2 bases removed from V and 2 bases from J, the gap between germline ends came to 10 bases. Germline V CDR1 and CDR2: SNHLY, FYNNEI. The CDR3 has 14 residues. CDR3 sequence (DNA): TGTGCCAGCAGTGAACCGGCGGAGACCTACGAGCAGTACTTC. It encodes CASSEPAETYEQYF.

This clone was seen a handful of times. This chain uses TRBV13 with TRBJ2-7, with TRBD2 as a possible D gene (6 bases). Germline values: CDR1 PRHDT, CDR2 FYEKMQ (reference sequence). Trimming left V 6 bases short and J 9 bases short, with 21 bases between. The CDR3 spans 14 residues. CDR3 DNA: TGTGCCAGCAGGACTCGACTAGTGACACTTCGGCAGTACTTC. Its translation is CASRTRLVTLRQYF.

The rearrangement uses TRBV15 and TRBJ1-1; D is uncertain. CDR3 length: 13 residues. CDR1 is LNHNV and CDR2 is YYDKDF in the germline V gene (reference sequence). The germline V and J ends were trimmed by 0 bases and 1 base, with 3 bases remaining between them. The CDR3 DNA follows: TGTGCCACCAGCAGAGACAGGAACACTGAAGCTTTCTTT. It is translated as CATSRDRNTEAFF.

The chain has TRBV4-1 and TRBJ2-5; D is undetermined. Trimming removed 2 bases at V and 5 bases at J, with 12 bases between. The V gene's germline CDR1 is MGHRA and CDR2 YSYEKL. This CDR3 is built from 14 residues. CDR3 amino acids: CASSQTVGVETQYF. The CDR3 region has the DNA TGCGCCAGCAGCCAAACGGTGGGCGTGGAGACCCAGTACTTC.

This clone showed up just once. V gene TRBV7-3 combines with J gene TRBJ2-2; maybe TRBD1 (5 bases). Germline lookup yields CDR1 SGHTA and CDR2 FQGTGA. Trimming stripped 6 bases from V and 1 base from J, with 9 bases between. The CDR3 consists of 14 residues. The CDR3 sequence: CASRVTGNTGELFF. CDR3 sequence (DNA): TGTGCCAGCAGGGTTACAGGGAACACCGGGGAGCTGTTTTTT.

V usage is TRBV5-8 and J usage is TRBJ2-4, with D perhaps TRBD1 (6 bases). With 9 bases removed from V and 3 bases from J, the gap between germline ends came to 13 bases. The CDR3 extends over 13 amino acids. The V gene's germline CDR1 is SGHTS and CDR2 YDEGEE. The CDR3 DNA sequence: TGTGCCAAGTCGGGACAACTCAAAAACATTCAGTACTTC. Translated: CAKSGQLKNIQYF.

The CDR3 bases are TGCGCCAGCCTTACCCCAAATACTCAGGGGTCCCCTTCGCCCCAGCATTTT. Translation gives CASLTPNTQGSPSPQHF. The rearrangement joins TRBV10-1 to TRBJ1-5, with TRBD1 as a possible D gene (6 bases). Germline V gene data show CDR1 as WNHNN and CDR2 as SYGVQD (reference sequence). V was shortened by 8 bases and J by 9 bases, with 29 bases between the two germline ends. The CDR3 runs 17 residues.

This chain joins TRBV19 and TRBJ2-7; D is possibly TRBD1 (5 bases). Trimming stripped 5 bases from V and 3 bases from J, with 8 bases between. This CDR3 spans 12 amino acids. CDR1 and CDR2 from the germline V gene are LNHDA and SQIVND (reference sequence). CDR3 in amino acids: CASSQGIYEQYF. CDR3 DNA: TGTGCCAGTAGTCAGGGAATCTACGAGCAGTACTTC.

This clone showed up just once. At one boundary the junction diverges from the germline segment, which might be a read error. J is TRBJ1-1 and V is TRBV7-9, with 7 bases that match TRBD1. CDR1 is SEHNR, CDR2 FQNEAQ, per germline (reference sequence). The CDR3 covers 15 residues. The CDR3 spells CSSSLAQGRDTEAFF. The CDR3 region has the DNA TGTTCCAGCAGCTTAGCACAGGGGCGAGACACTGAAGCTTTCTTT.

The rearrangement uses TRBV28 and TRBJ1-2; D uncertain. CDR1 is MDHEN, CDR2 SYDVKM, per germline. Deletions cut 8 bases from V and 4 bases from J, with 14 bases between. The CDR3 spans 13 residues. The CDR3 region has the DNA TGTGCCAGCCTAACCCTGTACTCCTATGGCTACACCTTC. This translates into CASLTLYSYGYTF.

This chain connects TRBV7-9 to TRBJ2-1; 7 bases are a match to TRBD2. Germline V gene data show CDR1 as SEHNR and CDR2 as FQNEAQ (reference sequence). The junction had 13 bases not matched to a gene; V was cut back by 5 bases and J by 0 bases. The CDR3 consists of 18 residues. CDR3 residues: CASSLRLSGGGSYNEQFF. Written as DNA, the CDR3 is TGTGCCAGCAGCCTTCGTTTGAGTGGCGGGGGCTCCTACAATGAGCAGTTCTTC.